These 14 T cell receptor beta chains share one sample of origin, sequenced in a study of control samples from healthy donors and cancer patients. Profiling relied on immunoSEQ multiplex PCR, and the TCRdb table lists in-frame clones only, not all of them. This table holds approximately 190,000 clones. The sequencing input was blood. The receptors come from a woman in her twenties or thirties in good health.

This chain links TRBV11-2 with TRBJ1-3, with D possibly matching TRBD1 (5 bases). CDR3 length equals 15 residues. Trimming took off 5 bases at V and 3 bases at J, with 14 bases between the two ends. Germline-derived CDR1 and CDR2 are SGHAT and FQNNGV. CDR3: CASSPIRGFGNTIYF. Here the CDR3 DNA reads TGTGCCAGCAGCCCAATTCGGGGGTTTGGAAACACCATATATTTT.

This sequence joins TRBV28 and TRBJ2-2, with a possible D match to TRBD2 (6 bases). The ends were cut back, 8 bases at V and 0 bases at J, with 7 bases in the middle. Germline values: CDR1 MDHEN, CDR2 SYDVKM. CDR3 length: 13 residues. The CDR3 DNA reads as TGTGCCAGCGGAGGGGCGAACACCGGGGAGCTGTTTTTT. As protein: CASGGANTGELFF.

The rearrangement joins TRBV10-3 to TRBJ1-1; D is undetermined. Trimming took off 4 bases at V and 0 bases at J, with 6 bases between the two ends. The V gene's germline CDR1 is ENHRY and CDR2 SYGVKD. The CDR3 covers 13 residues. The CDR3 nucleotides read TGTGCCATCAGTGGCCGGTTGAACACTGAAGCTTTCTTT. It encodes CAISGRLNTEAFF.

The chain couples TRBV5-1 to TRBJ2-3; D perhaps matches TRBD2 (5 bases). The germline V gene encodes CDR1 SGHRS and CDR2 YFSETQ. The V gene lost 6 bases and the J gene lost 2 bases, with 13 bases spanning the gap. The CDR3 loop spans 14 amino acids. This chain's CDR3 is CASKDSPHTDTQYF. The CDR3 region has the DNA TGCGCCAGCAAGGACTCCCCCCACACAGATACGCAGTATTTT.

This chain joins TRBV7-9 and TRBJ1-2, with D possibly matching TRBD1 (6 bases). The V end lost 5 bases, the J end lost 1 base, and 20 bases lay between the germline ends. The V gene's germline CDR1 is SEHNR and CDR2 FQNEAQ (reference sequence). CDR3 length equals 17 residues. The CDR3 DNA follows: TGTGCCAGCAGCCCCCGGGGGCAGACTCTCGTTAACTATGGCTACACCTTC. As protein: CASSPRGQTLVNYGYTF.

This rearrangement joins TRBV30 to TRBJ2-3; D gene uncertain. The length of the CDR3 is 11 residues. The ends were cut back, 1 base at V and 7 bases at J, with 6 bases in the middle. Germline CDR1 reads GTSNPN; CDR2 reads SVGIG (reference sequence). The CDR3 loop reads CAWSGAHTQYF. In DNA, the CDR3 is TGTGCCTGGAGTGGAGCGCATACGCAGTATTTT.

This chain links TRBV3-1 (or the pseudogene TRBV3-2) with TRBJ2-3; TRBD2 is a possible D gene (6 bases). Looked up from germline, CDR1 is LGHDT and CDR2 is YNNKEL (reference sequence). Deletions cut 3 bases from V and 10 bases from J, with 23 bases between. This CDR3 spans 16 amino acids. The CDR3 here is CASSHTRDSLASSQYF. For the CDR3, the DNA is TGTGCCAGCAGCCATACCCGGGACTCCCTGGCATCGTCGCAGTATTTT.

The chain links TRBV25-1 to TRBJ1-2; D not resolved. The CDR3 is 13 amino acids. The ends were cut back, 0 bases at V and 6 bases at J, with 8 bases in the middle. Germline CDR1 is MGHDK and CDR2 is SYGVNS. The CDR3 is CASSEYTSDGYTF. CDR3 in DNA: TGTGCCAGCAGTGAATACACCTCGGATGGCTACACCTTC.

This chain uses TRBV11-3 with TRBJ1-2; possible D gene TRBD1, 5 bases. This CDR3 region has 13 residues. The germline V gene encodes CDR1 SGHNT and CDR2 YENEEA. The V end lost 10 bases, the J end lost 7 bases, and 19 bases lay between the germline ends. This CDR3 is CAIRRMDGGGYTF. CDR3 coding DNA: TGTGCCATCCGCCGAATGGATGGGGGTGGCTACACCTTC.

The V gene is TRBV6-5, the J gene TRBJ1-6, with D hard to call. CDR1 is MNHEY and CDR2 is SVGAGI in the germline V gene. This CDR3 region has 14 residues. Between the trimmed V and J ends, which lost 2 bases and 7 bases, there was a span of 9 bases. DNA for the CDR3: TGTGCCAGCAGTTACCGGAATGAAAATTCACCCCTCCACTTT. Protein sequence: CASSYRNENSPLHF.

V gene TRBV19 combines with J gene TRBJ2-7; 11 bases are shared with TRBD1. Trimming cost V 6 bases and J 6 bases; bases outside gene matches: 10. CDR3 length equals 15 residues. Per germline, CDR1 LNHDA and CDR2 SQIVND (reference sequence). CDR3: CASSPPGTGGREQYF. In DNA form, the CDR3 reads TGTGCCAGTAGCCCCCCCGGGACAGGGGGTCGCGAGCAGTACTTC.

The J gene is TRBJ2-1, the V gene TRBV9; 7 bases fit TRBD2. J was trimmed by 9 bases and V by 3 bases; bases with no gene match: 9. CDR3 size: 14 residues. CDR1 is SGDLS, CDR2 YYNGEE, per germline. The DNA for the CDR3 is TGTGCCAGCAGCGGTAGCGGGTGGGTAGGTGAGCAGTTCTTC. As protein: CASSGSGWVGEQFF.

The gene calls are TRBV2 and TRBJ2-7; TRBD1 might be the D (6 bases). The CDR3 has 14 amino acids. The V gene lost 4 bases and the J gene lost 3 bases, with 13 bases spanning the gap. Germline V CDR1 and CDR2: SNHLY, FYNNEI. Here the CDR3 DNA reads TGTGCCAGCAGTGGATTACAGGGACACTACGAGCAGTACTTC. This codes for CASSGLQGHYEQYF.

This chain connects TRBV3-1 (or the pseudogene TRBV3-2) to TRBJ2-7; D is perhaps TRBD1 or TRBD2 (5 bases each). This CDR3 has 15 residues. V was cut by 0 bases and J by 6 bases, with 15 bases left in between. Germline V gene sequence: CDR1 LGHDT, CDR2 YNNKEL (reference sequence). The CDR3 nucleotides read TGTGCCAGCAGCCAAGAACGAGGGGCTTGGGGCGAGCAGTACTTC. Translated: CASSQERGAWGEQYF.